Given below is one T cell receptor (beta chain) in context. What it recognizes is unknown. The source of the sample is a study of cytomegalovirus exposure and HLA in healthy donors. Study as a whole: From about 180 million T cells, an earlier analysis saw approximately 110 million unique TCR beta sequences. Of all 380 or so donors who were genotyped, roughly 85% belonged to the Caucasian-associated ancestry cluster.

The PCR used 60 Vbeta and 13 Jbeta primers. Data came from immunoSEQ multiplex PCR; TCRdb stores just in-frame clones and leaves some out. Of fewer than 150,000 clones in the sample, about 82% were seen once. Study outcomes and limitations: Overall, under 200 TCR beta chains were annotated as cytomegalovirus-associated. Roughly uniform depth of sequencing across donors was assumed in presence/absence analyses.

The CDR3 is 13 amino acids. Germline V CDR1 and CDR2: SQVTM, ANQGSEA. V was pared by 4 bases and J by 0 bases, with 7 bases between. The chain is built from TRBV29-1 and TRBJ2-4; no definite D call. The TCR comes from a man aged 25 to 40 in good health and CMV-seronegative. What was sequenced was PBMCs. The CDR3 nucleotides read TGCAGCGTTGTTCAGTTAGCCAAAAACATTCAGTACTTC. Protein sequence: CSVVQLAKNIQYF.